This T cell receptor (beta chain) was captured by sequencing in a study of blood T cells in healthy people across ages. V lost 3 bases, J lost 5 bases, and 4 bases stayed unmatched. Per the germline V gene, CDR1 is SGHRS and CDR2 is YFSETQ. This CDR3 is built from 14 residues. A J-beta primer mix and a sample-barcoded 5' primer were used in a second PCR of about 7 to 12 cycles. The template-switch adaptor, which had 12 random nucleotides, put a tag on each cDNA molecule. Via MiXCR, TCRdb re-called the 5' RACE reads, giving one row per CDR3 protein. The data hold 550,000 to 600,000 distinct CDR3 sequences, with approximately 27% observed a single time.

Sequenced: blood. This sequence was found in a woman in her 70s in good health. This chain uses TRBV5-1 with TRBJ1-4, with 7 bases fitting TRBD1. CDR3 sequence reads: CASSSGQQNEKLFF. CDR3 DNA sequence: TGCGCCAGCAGCTCGGGACAGCAAAATGAAAAACTGTTTTTT.